These T cell receptor beta chains were read from a single sample in a study of shared clonotypes between healthy human individuals. Data came from immunoSEQ multiplex PCR; TCRdb stores just in-frame clones and leaves some out. The sample has millions of clones; around 90% are singletons. The source material was naive CD4+ T cells sorted from blood. The receptors here all came from a man between 18 and 29 years old in good health. Each CDR3 is given with its conserved first and last residue. The D gene is left open where the match is weak. The size entry is marked missing in some rows and otherwise reads once, few, many or a size class.

d_call j_call clone_size v_call cdr3_aa cdr3_nt
TRBD1 TRBJ1-1 NA TRBV7-9 CASSPGQVLKNTEAFF TGTGCCAGCAGCCCAGGACAGGTCTTGAAGAACACTGAAGCTTTCTTT
NA TRBJ2-6 NA TRBV5-1 CASSSGRSGANVLTF TGCGCCAGCAGCTCGGGACGCTCTGGGGCCAACGTCCTGACTTTC
NA TRBJ2-3 NA TRBV2 CASSVARAPDTQYF TGTGCCAGCAGCGTCGCGCGGGCCCCAGATACGCAGTATTTT
NA TRBJ1-1 NA TRBV5-1 CASSFTMNTEAFF TGCGCCAGCAGCTTTACGATGAACACTGAAGCTTTCTTT
TRBD1 TRBJ2-5 NA TRBV7-2 CASSSRGPSQETQYF TGTGCCAGCAGCTCCAGGGGGCCCAGCCAAGAGACCCAGTACTTC
TRBD1 TRBJ1-5 NA TRBV5-5 CASTQTGGGYQPQHF TGTGCCAGCACCCAGACAGGGGGAGGGTATCAGCCCCAGCATTTT
NA TRBJ1-5 NA TRBV19 CASTPANYGAYSNQPQHF TGTGCCAGTACCCCGGCCAATTACGGGGCATATAGCAATCAGCCCCAGCATTTT
NA TRBJ2-7 NA TRBV20-1 CSAKNYEQYF TGCAGTGCTAAGAACTACGAGCAGTACTTC
TRBD1 TRBJ2-4 few TRBV20-1 CSARVDRLQYF TGCAGTGCTAGAGTGGACAGGCTTCAGTACTTC
TRBD2 TRBJ2-5 NA TRBV10-1 CASSEGLAGGQETQYF TGCGCCAGCAGTGAGGGACTAGCGGGGGGACAAGAGACCCAGTACTTC
TRBD1 TRBJ1-3 NA TRBV10-3 CAISEGKGGISGNTIYF TGTGCCATCAGTGAGGGTAAAGGGGGCATCTCTGGAAACACCATATATTTT
NA TRBJ2-1 once TRBV6-4 CASSDPGKRVGSYNEQFF TGTGCCAGCAGTGACCCCGGTAAGCGGGTTGGCTCCTACAATGAGCAGTTCTTC
TRBD1 TRBJ2-5 NA TRBV5-6 CASAGQGILKTQYF TGTGCCAGCGCGGGACAGGGGATTTTGAAGACCCAGTACTTC
NA TRBJ1-4 NA TRBV19 CASPGWDEKLFF TGTGCCAGCCCCGGCTGGGATGAAAAACTGTTTTTT
NA TRBJ2-7 NA TRBV5-6 CASSFDIYYEQYF TGTGCCAGCAGCTTTGACATCTACTACGAGCAGTACTTC
TRBD2 TRBJ2-7 NA TRBV11-2 CASSSSGDGGPYEQYF TGTGCCAGCAGCTCCAGCGGGGACGGTGGACCTTACGAGCAGTACTTC
NA TRBJ2-1 NA TRBV13 CASSSEGVPYNEQFF TGTGCCAGCAGTTCGGAGGGGGTCCCCTACAATGAGCAGTTCTTC
NA TRBJ1-1 NA TRBV29-1 CSAHGPTGTPNTEAFF TGCAGCGCCCACGGTCCAACCGGGACACCGAACACTGAAGCTTTCTTT
NA TRBJ2-5 NA TRBV2 CASKRQKETQYF TGTGCCAGCAAGAGACAGAAAGAGACCCAGTACTTC
TRBD1 TRBJ1-4 NA TRBV2 CASRRTGGNEKLFF TGTGCCAGCAGACGGACAGGGGGCAATGAAAAACTGTTTTTT
NA TRBJ1-6 few TRBV11-2 CASSATGNSPLHF TGTGCCAGCAGCGCAACAGGGAATTCACCCCTCCACTTT
NA TRBJ2-1 NA TRBV29-1 CSVEETTYNEQFF TGCAGCGTTGAAGAAACCACTTACAATGAGCAGTTCTTC
NA TRBJ2-2 NA TRBV19 CASSITGVGTGELFF TGTGCCAGTAGTATTACGGGAGTGGGAACCGGGGAGCTGTTTTTT
NA TRBJ2-2 NA TRBV9 CASSVDWTANTGELFF TGTGCCAGCAGCGTAGACTGGACAGCGAACACCGGGGAGCTGTTTTTT
NA TRBJ2-2 NA TRBV18 CASSPFSASNTGELFF TGTGCCAGCTCACCTTTCTCCGCTTCGAACACCGGGGAGCTGTTTTTT
NA TRBJ2-7 NA TRBV18 CASSPGSRYEQYF TGTGCCAGCTCACCCGGATCGCGGTACGAGCAGTACTTC
NA TRBJ2-2 few TRBV6-1 CASSKQGNTGELFF TGTGCCAGCAGTAAACAGGGGAACACCGGGGAGCTGTTTTTT
NA TRBJ2-7 NA TRBV2 CASSVREPGEQYF TGTGCCAGCAGTGTAAGGGAACCGGGAGAGCAGTACTTC
TRBD1 TRBJ1-1 NA TRBV6-5 CASSYTGTGGNTEAFF TGTGCCAGCAGTTACACTGGGACAGGGGGCAACACTGAAGCTTTCTTT
NA TRBJ2-7 NA TRBV2 CATNRGGGTDEQYF TGTGCCACTAACAGGGGGGGAGGGACGGACGAGCAGTACTTC
NA TRBJ2-7 NA TRBV6-1 CASSVEQAAYEQYF TGTGCCAGCAGTGTTGAACAGGCAGCCTACGAGCAGTACTTC
NA TRBJ2-1 NA TRBV19 CASSLGSSYNEQFF TGTGCCAGTAGCCTCGGTAGCTCCTACAATGAGCAGTTCTTC
NA TRBJ1-6 NA TRBV18 CASSPVSGVWSPLHF TGTGCCAGCTCACCAGTATCGGGGGTGTGGTCACCCCTCCACTTT